The 29 T cell receptor beta chains below come from one sample, sequenced in a study of control samples from healthy donors and cancer patients. TCRdb keeps only in-frame clones here, not all; method: immunoSEQ multiplex PCR. The sample includes 130,000 or so clones, under 95% of them seen just once. Sequencing was carried out using blood. The receptor set was obtained from a man younger than 30 in good health.

The chain carries TRBV7-8 and TRBJ2-7; TRBD1 might be the D (6 bases). The CDR3 is 15 amino acids. Germline V CDR1 and CDR2: SGHVS, FQNEAQ. The germline V and J ends were trimmed by 4 bases and 3 bases, with 16 bases remaining between them. CDR3: CASSSTGTGNYEQYF. DNA for the CDR3: TGTGCCAGCAGCTCCACAGGAACAGGGAACTACGAGCAGTACTTC. The full variable domain, completed using reference TRBV7-8 and TRBJ2-7, is GAGVSQSPRYKVAKRGQDVALRCDPISGHVSLFWYQQALGQGPEFLTYFQNEAQLDKSGLPSDRFFAERPEGSVSTLKIQRTQQEDSAVYLCASSSTGTGNYEQYFGPGTRLTVT.

The chain has TRBV28 and TRBJ2-5, with 10 positions matching TRBD1. This CDR3 has 14 amino acids. Per germline, CDR1 MDHEN and CDR2 SYDVKM. With V trimmed by 10 bases and J by 5 bases, 10 bases remained unmatched. The CDR3 is CATRTGGPLETQYF. CDR3 coding DNA: TGTGCCACCCGGACAGGGGGACCGTTGGAGACCCAGTACTTC.

This chain connects TRBV10-1 to TRBJ2-7; 8 bases match TRBD2. V trimming: 3 bases; J trimming: 6 bases; junction bases outside the gene matches: 10. The CDR3 length is 15 residues. Germline CDR1 reads WNHNN; CDR2 reads SYGVQD (reference sequence). This chain's CDR3 is CASSEWASGGGEQYF. CDR3 DNA sequence: TGCGCCAGCAGTGAATGGGCCAGCGGGGGAGGCGAGCAGTACTTC.

The V and J genes are TRBV2 and TRBJ1-1; D remains unclear. The CDR3 extends over 14 amino acids. Trimming shortened V by 2 bases and J by 6 bases, and 13 bases separated the two germline ends. Germline V CDR1 and CDR2: SNHLY, FYNNEI. The CDR3 DNA reads as TGTGCCAGCAGTGAAATCCATGGGGTCTCTGAAGCTTTCTTT. It is translated as CASSEIHGVSEAFF.

This chain joins TRBV29-1 and TRBJ2-1; D is perhaps TRBD1 (5 bases). V was pared by 3 bases and J by 8 bases, with 14 bases between. CDR3 length: 13 residues. Germline CDR1 and CDR2: SQVTM and ANQGSEA. CDR3 nucleotide sequence: TGCAGCGTTGAGGGGCAGATGGGGCATGAGCAGTTCTTC. This sequence encodes CSVEGQMGHEQFF.

The genes are TRBV19 and TRBJ2-3; no clear D gene. V lost 5 bases to trimming and J lost 2 bases, with 14 bases between them. In germline, CDR1 is LNHDA, CDR2 SQIVND (reference sequence). The CDR3 is 15 residues long. The CDR3 DNA follows: TGTGCCAGTAGTTTGTCCCCCCAAAACACAGATACGCAGTATTTT. Protein: CASSLSPQNTDTQYF.

The chain recombines TRBV5-1 with TRBJ1-6; D is uncertain. Trimming left V 0 bases short and J 9 bases short, with 7 bases between. The CDR3 runs to 13 residues. Looked up from germline, CDR1 is SGHRS and CDR2 is YFSETQ. CDR3 sequence reads: CASSLEGTSPLHF. DNA for the CDR3: TGCGCCAGCAGCTTGGAGGGTACTTCACCCCTCCACTTT.

This clone appeared once. For the CDR3, the DNA is TGTGCCAGCACCGGGACTAGTAGTTACAATGAGCAGTTCTTC. Protein sequence: CASTGTSSYNEQFF. The chain combines TRBV2 with TRBJ2-1; 8 positions match TRBD2. The CDR3 totals 14 residues. Germline loops: CDR1 SNHLY, CDR2 FYNNEI. V lost 7 bases, J lost 4 bases, and 6 bases stayed unmatched.

Comment on this clone: Germline is not matched at one junction end, which may reflect a read error. The chain joins TRBV15 to TRBJ1-2; maybe TRBD1 (6 bases). This CDR3 comprises 18 residues. Germline V gene sequence: CDR1 LNHNV, CDR2 YYDKDF (reference sequence). Here the CDR3 reads CAASRDKWRAGDEGGYTF. CDR3 nucleotides: TGTGCCGCCAGCAGAGATAAATGGCGGGCAGGGGATGAGGGTGGCTACACCTTC.

This rearrangement joins TRBV19 to TRBJ2-1; 9 bases are shared with TRBD1. V gave up 4 bases and J gave up 0 bases; unmatched junction bases: 4. Germline values: CDR1 LNHDA, CDR2 SQIVND (reference sequence). The CDR3 is 16 amino acids. The chain's CDR3 is CASSKGTGSSYNEQFF. For the CDR3, the DNA is TGTGCCAGTAGTAAAGGGACAGGGAGCTCCTACAATGAGCAGTTCTTC.

The rearrangement joins TRBV4-1 to TRBJ2-1; TRBD2 matches at 12 bases. The CDR3 totals 16 residues. Germline V gene data show CDR1 as MGHRA and CDR2 as YSYEKL. Trimming cost V 4 bases and J 6 bases; bases outside gene matches: 7. Written as DNA, the CDR3 is TGCGCCAGCAGCCCCATTCTAGCGGGGGGGCTCAATGAGCAGTTCTTC. This gives the protein CASSPILAGGLNEQFF.

The J gene is TRBJ2-1, the V gene TRBV7-2; D not certain. Germline values: CDR1 SGHTA, CDR2 FQGNSA. The CDR3 loop spans 15 amino acids. The germline V and J ends were trimmed by 4 bases and 4 bases, with 14 bases remaining between them. CDR3 sequence (DNA): TGTGCCAGCAGCTCTGACCCAGACCTATACAATGAGCAGTTCTTC. Protein sequence: CASSSDPDLYNEQFF.

The V and J genes are TRBV7-3 and TRBJ2-1, with D hard to call. CDR1 and CDR2 (germline): SGHTA, FQGTGA. This CDR3 contains 14 residues. V gave up 4 bases and J gave up 3 bases, with 10 bases separating them. This chain's CDR3 is CASSSGASYNEQFF. DNA of the CDR3: TGTGCCAGCAGCTCAGGTGCTAGCTACAATGAGCAGTTCTTC.

This sequence joins TRBV10-3 and TRBJ1-3; D not certain. This CDR3 contains 13 residues. V was shortened by 5 bases and J by 4 bases, with 9 bases between the two germline ends. CDR1 is ENHRY, CDR2 SYGVKD, per germline. CDR3 in DNA: TGTGCCATCAGTCGGTTAGGGGGAAACACCATATATTTT. Translation gives CAISRLGGNTIYF.

This clone has more than one count but fewer than ten. The chain couples TRBV6-5 to TRBJ1-3; the D is unclear. The CDR3 extends over 14 amino acids. Germline CDR1 and CDR2: MNHEY and SVGAGI. The V end lost 0 bases, the J end lost 0 bases, and 3 bases lay between the germline ends. The CDR3 loop reads CASSYSHSGNTIYF. For the CDR3, the DNA is TGTGCCAGCAGTTACTCTCACTCTGGAAACACCATATATTTT.

The chain has TRBV19 and TRBJ1-1; 8 nucleotides match TRBD1. Germline V gives CDR1 LNHDA, CDR2 SQIVND (reference sequence). Losses at the gene ends were 5 bases for V and 0 bases for J; bases not matched to a gene: 8. This CDR3 is 16 amino acids long. This chain's CDR3 is CASSANRGTMNTEAFF. DNA of the CDR3: TGTGCCAGTAGTGCAAACAGGGGGACAATGAACACTGAAGCTTTCTTT. Drawing the rest from reference TRBV19 and TRBJ1-1, the complete variable domain is DGGITQSPKYLFRKEGQNVTLSCEQNLNHDAMYWYRQDPGQGLRLIYYSQIVNDFQKGDIAEGYSVSREKKESFPLTVTSAQKNPTAFYLCASSANRGTMNTEAFFGQGTRLTVV.

The chain's CDR3 is CASSSHINGGTEAFF. The CDR3 DNA sequence: TGTGCCAGCAGTTCCCACATAAACGGGGGCACTGAAGCTTTCTTT. The genes are TRBV6-5 and TRBJ1-1, with TRBD1 as a possible D gene (5 bases). Trimming removed 4 bases from V and 4 bases from J, with 16 bases in between. This CDR3 spans 15 amino acids. Germline values: CDR1 MNHEY, CDR2 SVGAGI.

This clone was seen once. The J gene is TRBJ1-4, the V gene TRBV5-6; D is possibly TRBD1 (5 bases). The CDR3 runs to 14 residues. The V end was cut by 0 bases, the J end by 7 bases, with 10 bases between. Germline CDR1 reads SGHDT; CDR2 reads YYEEEE. The CDR3 bases are TGTGCCAGCAGCTTGGCCGGCAGGGTTGAAAAACTGTTTTTT. Its translation: CASSLAGRVEKLFF. The whole variable domain, filled in from reference TRBV5-6 and TRBJ1-4, reads DAGVTQSPTHLIKTRGQQVTLRCSPKSGHDTVSWYQQALGQGPQFIFQYYEEEERQRGNFPDRFSGHQFPNYSSELNVNALLLGDSALYLCASSLAGRVEKLFFGSGTQLSVL.

The chain joins TRBV24-1 to TRBJ1-5; D not certain. The V gene's germline CDR1 is KGHDR and CDR2 SFDVKD. V was shortened by 5 bases and J by 7 bases, with 8 bases between the two germline ends. CDR3 length: 12 residues. The CDR3 spells CATSVGAQPQHF. The CDR3 DNA reads as TGTGCCACCAGTGTAGGAGCACAGCCCCAGCATTTT.

The rearrangement joins TRBV5-1 to TRBJ1-4, with 7 bases identical to TRBD1. Germline loops: CDR1 SGHRS, CDR2 YFSETQ. Losses at the gene ends were 4 bases for V and 0 bases for J; bases not matched to a gene: 3. The CDR3 covers 15 residues. In DNA form, the CDR3 reads TGCGCCAGCAGCAGGGACAGATCAACTAATGAAAAACTGTTTTTT. This encodes CASSRDRSTNEKLFF.

Only a few counts were recorded for this clone. The V and J genes are TRBV6-1 and TRBJ2-1, with TRBD2 identical over 10 bases. Trimming removed 4 bases from V and 8 bases from J; junction bases left unmatched: 8. Germline V gives CDR1 MNHNS, CDR2 SASEGT. There are 15 residues in the CDR3. CDR3 sequence reads: CASSGAGGPQDEQFF. CDR3 coding DNA: TGTGCCAGCAGTGGAGCGGGGGGGCCTCAGGATGAGCAGTTCTTC.

The chain carries TRBV10-1 and TRBJ1-1; the D is unclear. The germline CDR1 and CDR2 sequences are WNHNN and SYGVQD (reference sequence). The germline V and J ends were trimmed by 7 bases and 11 bases, with 11 bases remaining between them. CDR3 length: 10 amino acids. CDR3 DNA: TGCGCCAGCACCATGACGAACGCTTTCTTT. Its protein is CASTMTNAFF.

The rearrangement links TRBV27 to TRBJ1-1, with D tentatively TRBD1 (5 bases). Between the trimmed V and J ends, which lost 1 base and 4 bases, there was a span of 16 bases. Germline V gene data show CDR1 as MNHEY and CDR2 as SMNVEV (reference sequence). This CDR3 contains 16 residues. CDR3 sequence: CASSLFRGLGSTEAFF. CDR3 sequence (DNA): TGTGCCAGCAGTTTATTCCGGGGGTTAGGAAGCACTGAAGCTTTCTTT.

The chain combines TRBV7-9 with TRBJ1-2; D not certain. Trimming stripped 2 bases from V and 8 bases from J, with 6 bases between. The germline V gene has CDR1 SEHNR and CDR2 FQNEAQ (reference sequence). The CDR3 is 11 residues long. The CDR3 reads CASSLREGYTF. The CDR3 coding sequence is TGTGCCAGCAGCTTAAGGGAAGGCTACACCTTC.

This chain uses TRBV27 with TRBJ1-1, with D maybe TRBD1 (5 bases). Germline V gives CDR1 MNHEY, CDR2 SMNVEV (reference sequence). The CDR3 runs to 16 residues. Trimming took off 5 bases at V and 1 base at J, with 17 bases between the two ends. The chain's CDR3 is CASSLRGGPSNTEAFF. In nucleotides, the CDR3 is TGTGCCAGCAGTCTTCGGGGGGGACCCTCGAACACTGAAGCTTTCTTT.

The chain employs TRBV3-1 (or the pseudogene TRBV3-2) and TRBJ1-3; possible D gene TRBD1, 5 bases. The germline gives CDR1 LGHDT, CDR2 YNNKEL (reference sequence). The V gene lost 0 bases and the J gene lost 0 bases, with 12 bases spanning the gap. The CDR3 totals 17 residues. CDR3 DNA sequence: TGTGCCAGCAGCCAAGAGGGACTCCGTAACTCTGGAAACACCATATATTTT. Its protein is CASSQEGLRNSGNTIYF.

The rearrangement links TRBV5-1 to TRBJ2-6; either TRBD1 or TRBD2 may fit D (6 bases each). V gave up 1 base and J gave up 0 bases, with 14 bases separating them. Germline V gene data show CDR1 as SGHRS and CDR2 as YFSETQ. The CDR3 sequence is 18 residues long. The CDR3 reads CASSLNRVEGSGANVLTF. CDR3 nucleotide sequence: TGCGCCAGCAGCTTGAACAGGGTGGAGGGCTCTGGGGCCAACGTCCTGACTTTC.

The rearrangement links TRBV19 to TRBJ2-2; D is unresolved. Trimming cost V 5 bases and J 2 bases, with 9 bases left between them. CDR1 is LNHDA, CDR2 SQIVND, per germline (reference sequence). The CDR3 spans 14 residues. CDR3 DNA sequence: TGTGCCAGTAGTCCGGCTAGAAACACCGGGGAGCTGTTTTTT. Translated, it gives CASSPARNTGELFF.

This chain links TRBV15 with TRBJ1-5; D uncertain. The germline gives CDR1 LNHNV, CDR2 YYDKDF (reference sequence). The V and J ends lost 0 bases and 8 bases respectively, with 17 bases between them. CDR3 length: 16 residues. The CDR3 DNA is TGTGCCACCAGCAGAGATCAAGAGGTGCGGATAAAGCCCCAGCATTTT. Amino acids: CATSRDQEVRIKPQHF.